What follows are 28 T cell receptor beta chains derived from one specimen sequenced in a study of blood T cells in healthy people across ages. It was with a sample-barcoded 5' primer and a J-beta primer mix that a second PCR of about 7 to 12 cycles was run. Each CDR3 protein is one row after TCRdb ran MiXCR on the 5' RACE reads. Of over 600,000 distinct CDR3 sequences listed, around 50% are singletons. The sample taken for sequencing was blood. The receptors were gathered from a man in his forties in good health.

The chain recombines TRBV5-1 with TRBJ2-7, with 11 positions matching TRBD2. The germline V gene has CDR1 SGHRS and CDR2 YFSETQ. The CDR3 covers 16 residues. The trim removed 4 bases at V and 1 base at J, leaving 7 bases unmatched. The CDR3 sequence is CASSPGTSGISYEQYF. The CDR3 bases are TGCGCCAGCAGCCCCGGGACTAGCGGAATTTCCTACGAGCAGTACTTC.

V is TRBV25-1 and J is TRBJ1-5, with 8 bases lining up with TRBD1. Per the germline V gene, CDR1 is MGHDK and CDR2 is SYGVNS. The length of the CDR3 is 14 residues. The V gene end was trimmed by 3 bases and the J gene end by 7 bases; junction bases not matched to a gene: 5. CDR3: CASSDQGAGQPQHF. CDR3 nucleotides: TGTGCCAGCAGTGACCAGGGGGCTGGGCAGCCCCAGCATTTT.

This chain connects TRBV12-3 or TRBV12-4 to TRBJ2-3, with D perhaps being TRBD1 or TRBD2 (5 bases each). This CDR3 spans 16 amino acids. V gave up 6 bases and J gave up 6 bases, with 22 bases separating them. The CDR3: CASSFRDPPRGDTQYF. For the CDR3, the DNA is TGTGCCAGCAGCTTTCGGGACCCCCCACGGGGTGATACGCAGTATTTT.

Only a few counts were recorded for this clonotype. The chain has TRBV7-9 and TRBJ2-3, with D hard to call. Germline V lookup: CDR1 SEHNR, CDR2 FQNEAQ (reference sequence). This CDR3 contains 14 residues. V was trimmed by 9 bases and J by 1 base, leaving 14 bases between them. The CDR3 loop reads CASGQKERTDTQYF. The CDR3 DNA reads TGTGCCAGTGGGCAAAAAGAGCGCACAGATACGCAGTATTTT.

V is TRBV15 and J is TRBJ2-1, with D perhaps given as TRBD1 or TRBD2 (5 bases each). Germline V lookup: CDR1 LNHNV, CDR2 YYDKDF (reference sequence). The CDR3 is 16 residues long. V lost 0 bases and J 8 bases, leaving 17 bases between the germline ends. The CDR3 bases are TGTGCCACCAGCAGAGATGGTGAGAGGGGATTCGATGAGCAGTTCTTC. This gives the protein CATSRDGERGFDEQFF.

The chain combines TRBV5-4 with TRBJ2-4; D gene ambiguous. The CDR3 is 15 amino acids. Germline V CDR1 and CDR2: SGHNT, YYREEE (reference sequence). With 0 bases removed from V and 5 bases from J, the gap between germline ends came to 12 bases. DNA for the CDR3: TGTGCCAGCAGCTTGGTGACCCCTGGAGAAAACATTCAGTACTTC. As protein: CASSLVTPGENIQYF.

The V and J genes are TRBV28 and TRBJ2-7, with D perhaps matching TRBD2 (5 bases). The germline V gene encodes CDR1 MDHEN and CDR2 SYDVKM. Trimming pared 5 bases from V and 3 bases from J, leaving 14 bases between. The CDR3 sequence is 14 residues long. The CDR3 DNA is TGTGCCAGCAGTGAGGGTGGGAGATTCTACGAGCAGTACTTC. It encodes CASSEGGRFYEQYF.

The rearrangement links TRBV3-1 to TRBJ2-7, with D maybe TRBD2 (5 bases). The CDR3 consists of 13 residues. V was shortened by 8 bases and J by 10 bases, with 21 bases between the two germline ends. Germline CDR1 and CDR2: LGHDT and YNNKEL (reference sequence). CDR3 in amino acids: CASRRVHQEAQYF. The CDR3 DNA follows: TGTGCCAGCCGGCGGGTTCACCAAGAGGCCCAGTACTTC.

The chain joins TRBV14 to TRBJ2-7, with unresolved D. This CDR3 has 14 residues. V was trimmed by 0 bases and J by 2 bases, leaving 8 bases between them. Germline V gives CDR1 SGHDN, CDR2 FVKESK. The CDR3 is CASSQDPTTYEQYF. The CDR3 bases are TGTGCCAGCAGCCAAGACCCGACGACCTACGAGCAGTACTTC.

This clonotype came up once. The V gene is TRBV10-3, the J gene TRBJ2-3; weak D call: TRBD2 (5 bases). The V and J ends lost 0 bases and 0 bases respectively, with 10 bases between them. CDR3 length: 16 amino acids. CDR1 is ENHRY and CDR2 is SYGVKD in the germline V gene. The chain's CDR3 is CAISESLALSTDTQYF. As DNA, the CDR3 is TGTGCCATCAGTGAGTCGCTAGCTCTTAGCACAGATACGCAGTATTTT.

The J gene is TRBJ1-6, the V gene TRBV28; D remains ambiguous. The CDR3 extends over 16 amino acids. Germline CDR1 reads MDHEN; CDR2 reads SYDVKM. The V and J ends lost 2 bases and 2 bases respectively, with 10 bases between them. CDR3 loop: CASSLPASAYNSPLHF. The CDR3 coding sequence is TGTGCCAGCAGTTTACCCGCCAGCGCCTATAATTCACCCCTCCACTTT.

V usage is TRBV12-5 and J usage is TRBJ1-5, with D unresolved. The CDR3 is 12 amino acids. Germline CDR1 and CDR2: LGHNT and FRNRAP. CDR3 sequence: CAALNDNQPQHF. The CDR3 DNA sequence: TGTGCCGCTCTGAATGATAATCAGCCCCAGCATTTT.

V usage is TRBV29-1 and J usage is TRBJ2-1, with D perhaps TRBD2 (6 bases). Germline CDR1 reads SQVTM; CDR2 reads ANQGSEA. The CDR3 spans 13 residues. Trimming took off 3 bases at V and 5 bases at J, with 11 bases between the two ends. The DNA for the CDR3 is TGCAGCGTTGAGGGGACTCGCGACAATGAGCAGTTCTTC. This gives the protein CSVEGTRDNEQFF.

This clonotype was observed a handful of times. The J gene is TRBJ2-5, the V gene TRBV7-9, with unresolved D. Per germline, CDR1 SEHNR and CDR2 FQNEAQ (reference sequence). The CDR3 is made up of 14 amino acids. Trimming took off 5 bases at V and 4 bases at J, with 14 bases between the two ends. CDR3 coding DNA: TGTGCCAGCAGCCCTAGAGTTGGACGAGAGACCCAGTACTTC. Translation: CASSPRVGRETQYF.

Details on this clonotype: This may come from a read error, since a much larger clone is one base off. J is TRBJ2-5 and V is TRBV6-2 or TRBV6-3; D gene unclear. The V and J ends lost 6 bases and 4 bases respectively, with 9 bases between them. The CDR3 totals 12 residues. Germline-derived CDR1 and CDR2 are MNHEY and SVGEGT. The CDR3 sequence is CASSLTLETQYF. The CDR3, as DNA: TGTGCCAGCAGCTTAACCCTAGAGACCCAGTACTTC.

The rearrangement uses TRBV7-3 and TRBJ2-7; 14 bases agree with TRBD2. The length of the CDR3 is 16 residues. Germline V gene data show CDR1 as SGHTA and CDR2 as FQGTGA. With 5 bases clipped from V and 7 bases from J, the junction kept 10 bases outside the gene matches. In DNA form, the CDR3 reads TGTGCCAGCAGCCTAGGACTAGCGGGGGGTAACAATGAGCAGTACTTC. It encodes CASSLGLAGGNNEQYF.

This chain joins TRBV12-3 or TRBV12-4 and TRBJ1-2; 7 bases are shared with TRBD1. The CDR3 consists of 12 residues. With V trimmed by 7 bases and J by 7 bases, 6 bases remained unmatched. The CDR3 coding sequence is TGTGCCAGCAACCCAGGGGGACTTGGCTACACCTTC. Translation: CASNPGGLGYTF.

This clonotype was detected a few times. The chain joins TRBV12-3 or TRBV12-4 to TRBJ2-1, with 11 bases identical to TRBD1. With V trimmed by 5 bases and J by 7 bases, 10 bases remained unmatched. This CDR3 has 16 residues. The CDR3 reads CASSATGTGGLNEQFF. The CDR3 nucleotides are TGTGCCAGCAGTGCCACCGGGACAGGGGGTCTAAATGAGCAGTTCTTC.

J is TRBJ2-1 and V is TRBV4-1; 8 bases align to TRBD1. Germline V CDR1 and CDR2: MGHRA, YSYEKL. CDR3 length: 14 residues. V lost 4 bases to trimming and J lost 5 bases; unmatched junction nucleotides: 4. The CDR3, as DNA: TGCGCCAGCAGCCGCGGACAGGGACACAATGAGCAGTTCTTC. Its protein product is CASSRGQGHNEQFF.

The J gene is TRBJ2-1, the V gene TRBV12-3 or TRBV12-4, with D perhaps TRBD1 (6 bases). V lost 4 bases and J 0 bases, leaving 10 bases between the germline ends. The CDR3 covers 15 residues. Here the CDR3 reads CASSSGVDSYNEQFF. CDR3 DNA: TGTGCCAGCAGTTCAGGGGTCGACTCCTACAATGAGCAGTTCTTC.

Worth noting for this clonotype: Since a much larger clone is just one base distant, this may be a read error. This chain's CDR3 is CSTGPSNNEQFF. The CDR3 nucleotides are TGCAGCACGGGGCCGAGCAACAATGAGCAGTTCTTC. The chain employs TRBV29-1 and TRBJ2-1; D may correspond to TRBD1 or TRBD2 (5 bases each). The CDR3 has 12 residues. Trimming took off 8 bases at V and 5 bases at J, with 13 bases between the two ends. CDR1 is SQVTM and CDR2 is ANQGSEA in the germline V gene.

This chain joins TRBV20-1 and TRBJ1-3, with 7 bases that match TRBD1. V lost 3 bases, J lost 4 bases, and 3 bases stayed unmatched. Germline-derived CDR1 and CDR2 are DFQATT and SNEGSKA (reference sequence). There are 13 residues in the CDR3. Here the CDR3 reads CSASKDRGNTIYF. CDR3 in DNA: TGCAGTGCTAGCAAGGACAGGGGAAACACCATATATTTT.

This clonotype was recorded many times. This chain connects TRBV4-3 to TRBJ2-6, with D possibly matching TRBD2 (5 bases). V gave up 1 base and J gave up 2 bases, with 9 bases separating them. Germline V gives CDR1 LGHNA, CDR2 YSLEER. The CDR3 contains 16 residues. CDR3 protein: CASSQVTGAGANVLTF. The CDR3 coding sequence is TGCGCCAGCAGCCAAGTAACCGGGGCTGGGGCCAACGTCCTGACTTTC.

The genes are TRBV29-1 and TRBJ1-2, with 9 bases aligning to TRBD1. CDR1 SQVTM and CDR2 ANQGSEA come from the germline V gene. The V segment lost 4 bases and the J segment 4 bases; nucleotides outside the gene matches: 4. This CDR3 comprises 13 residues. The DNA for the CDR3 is TGCAGCGTTGCGGAGACAGGGGGCTATGGCTACACCTTC. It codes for CSVAETGGYGYTF.

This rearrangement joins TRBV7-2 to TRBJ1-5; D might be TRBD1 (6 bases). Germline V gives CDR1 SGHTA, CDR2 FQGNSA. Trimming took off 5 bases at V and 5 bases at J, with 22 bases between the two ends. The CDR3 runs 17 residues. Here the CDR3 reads CASSPRTTGEKYQPQHF. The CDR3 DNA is TGTGCCAGCAGCCCCCGAACGACAGGAGAGAAGTATCAGCCCCAGCATTTT.

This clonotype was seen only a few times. CDR3 loop: CASSPQAGVAYNEQFF. For the CDR3, the DNA is TGTGCCAGCAGCCCCCAAGCGGGGGTTGCCTACAATGAGCAGTTCTTC. The gene calls are TRBV7-3 and TRBJ2-1, with TRBD2 identical over 8 bases. The CDR3 has 16 residues. After removal of 5 bases from V and 2 bases from J, the junction contained 8 bases not matched to a gene. Per the germline V gene, CDR1 is SGHTA and CDR2 is FQGTGA.

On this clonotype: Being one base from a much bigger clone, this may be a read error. The CDR3 loop reads CASTPLDPIAKNIQYF. CDR3 sequence (DNA): TGTGCCAGCACCCCTTTAGACCCAATAGCCAAAAACATTCAGTACTTC. The V gene is TRBV28, the J gene TRBJ2-4; D not resolved. This CDR3 comprises 16 residues. Germline V gene sequence: CDR1 MDHEN, CDR2 SYDVKM. Trimming shortened V by 7 bases and J by 0 bases, and 16 bases separated the two germline ends. The full variable domain, with the rest looked up from reference TRBV28 and TRBJ2-4, is DVKVTQSSRYLVKRTGEKVFLECVQDMDHENMFWYRQDPGLGLRLIYFSYDVKMKEKGDIPEGYSVSREKKERFSLILESASTNQTSMYLCASTPLDPIAKNIQYFGAGTRLSVL.

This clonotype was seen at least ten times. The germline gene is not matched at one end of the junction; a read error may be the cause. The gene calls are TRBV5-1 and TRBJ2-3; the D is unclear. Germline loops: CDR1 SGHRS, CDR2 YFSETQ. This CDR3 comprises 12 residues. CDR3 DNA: TGTGCCAGCAGTTTGGAAGGGGATACGCAGTATTTT. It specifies CASSLEGDTQYF.